Below are 9 T cell receptor beta chains sequenced from a single sample in a study of shared clonotypes between healthy human individuals (dated by TCRdb to 2019 to 2021). The library was produced with the immunoSEQ multiplex PCR assay. TCRdb stores this immuneACCESS table with in-frame sequences only. Part of the clones is absent; in the studies checked, under half of the shortfall reflects unresolved V genes, and no reason is known for the rest. Here the sample has about 2 million clones; just under 95% occur a single time. 1.1% of the sample belongs to the ten largest clones. CD8 naive samples were CD45RO-negative cells positively selected for CCR7, giving a CD45RA+CCR7+ population that excluded TemRA cells. Sequencing input: naive CD8+ T cells sorted from blood. The cell subset or site label for this specimen denotes: CD45RA+CCR7+. The receptor set was obtained from a man aged 18-30 years in good health.

This chain connects TRBV7-8 to TRBJ1-4; D call uncertain. V dropped 5 bases and J dropped 8 bases, with 15 bases sitting between them. CDR3 length: 14 residues. Germline loops: CDR1 SGHVS, CDR2 FQNEAQ. In DNA form, the CDR3 reads TGTGCCAGCAGCCTATCTGCTTGGGAAGAAAAACTGTTTTTT. Residues: CASSLSAWEEKLFF. Looking up the rest from reference TRBV7-8 and TRBJ1-4 gives the full variable domain: GAGVSQSPRYKVAKRGQDVALRCDPISGHVSLFWYQQALGQGPEFLTYFQNEAQLDKSGLPSDRFFAERPEGSVSTLKIQRTQQEDSAVYLCASSLSAWEEKLFFGSGTQLSVL.

As for this clone: One end of the junction is discordant with germline, which a read error may explain. V gene TRBV6-1 combines with J gene TRBJ2-7; no reliable D call. There are 12 residues in the CDR3. Per the germline V gene, CDR1 is MNHNS and CDR2 is SASEGT. The CDR3 DNA is TGTGCCAGCTCTGACGGTTCCTCCGAGCAGTACTTC. As protein: CASSDGSSEQYF.

The chain uses TRBV28 and TRBJ1-3; TRBD1 is a possible D gene (6 bases). This CDR3 contains 16 residues. Deletions cut 7 bases from V and 0 bases from J, with 16 bases between. The germline V gene encodes CDR1 MDHEN and CDR2 SYDVKM. The CDR3 protein is CASIPTGVSSGNTIYF. Here the CDR3 DNA reads TGTGCCAGCATCCCGACAGGCGTGAGCTCTGGAAACACCATATATTTT.

The J gene is TRBJ1-1, the V gene TRBV27; 10 bases line up with TRBD1. The ends lost 5 bases at V and 1 base at J; junction bases unmatched: 7. CDR3 length: 16 amino acids. The germline V gene has CDR1 MNHEY and CDR2 SMNVEV (reference sequence). The CDR3 nucleotides read TGTGCCAGCAGTCCGGGACAGGGGACATGGAACACTGAAGCTTTCTTT. This codes for CASSPGQGTWNTEAFF.

The J gene is TRBJ1-2, the V gene TRBV6-1; D call uncertain. The germline gives CDR1 MNHNS, CDR2 SASEGT. The CDR3 length is 14 residues. The germline V and J ends were trimmed by 2 bases and 4 bases, with 11 bases remaining between them. CDR3 in amino acids: CASSETSLVYGYTF. The CDR3 region has the DNA TGTGCCAGCAGTGAAACGAGCCTAGTCTATGGCTACACCTTC.

V and J are TRBV14 and TRBJ2-1; D is undetermined. The CDR3 extends over 13 amino acids. From germline, CDR1 is SGHDN and CDR2 FVKESK. V was trimmed by 2 bases and J by 6 bases, leaving 8 bases between them. CDR3 in amino acids: CASSQRGSNEQFF. CDR3 DNA: TGTGCCAGCAGCCAACGAGGCTCCAATGAGCAGTTCTTC.

J is TRBJ1-5 and V is TRBV11-2; D ambiguous. This CDR3 comprises 13 residues. The V end lost 0 bases, the J end lost 4 bases, and 4 bases lay between the germline ends. Germline-derived CDR1 and CDR2 are SGHAT and FQNNGV. In nucleotides, the CDR3 is TGTGCCAGCAGCTTAGACAATAATCAGCCCCAGCATTTT. Residues: CASSLDNNQPQHF.

The rearrangement uses TRBV6-6 and TRBJ2-7; no definite D call. CDR1 is MNHNY, CDR2 SVGAGI, per germline (reference sequence). The CDR3 runs 13 residues. V lost 6 bases to trimming and J lost 5 bases, with 14 bases between them. Here the CDR3 DNA reads TGTGCCAGCAGCCCCGCAATGGGGAACGAGCAGTACTTC. This translates into CASSPAMGNEQYF.

This rearrangement joins TRBV29-1 to TRBJ1-1; unclear D gene. Trimming cost V 0 bases and J 10 bases, with 12 bases left between them. Looked up from germline, CDR1 is SQVTM and CDR2 is ANQGSEA. The CDR3 consists of 12 residues. CDR3 nucleotides: TGCAGCGTTGAAGAGAGCAGGCCAGGAGCTTTCTTT. Translated: CSVEESRPGAFF. The full variable domain, in which reference TRBV29-1 and TRBJ1-1 provide the parts outside the CDR3, is SAVISQKPSRDICQRGTSLTIQCQVDSQVTMMFWYRQQPGQSLTLIATANQGSEATYESGFVIDKFPISRPNLTFSTLTVSNMSPEDSSIYLCSVEESRPGAFFGQGTRLTVV.